This T cell receptor beta chain was documented in a study of blood T cell repertoires in COVID-19. Across the study: Samples came from the United States, Italy and Spain, spanning acute and convalescent COVID-19. The cDNA or gDNA used as material had been derived from T cells, B-cell-depleted T cells, or PBMCs.

Original processing notes: Amplification from reference gene primers served as the basis for estimated nucleated cell counts. TCRdb keeps only in-frame clones here, not all; method: immunoSEQ multiplex PCR. Clone size and the V and J calls come from that table; the DNA yielded D and trimming. Among some 670,000 clones listed, 85% to 90% were seen once. A single count supports this clone. The sequencing input was peripheral blood. The sequence came from a woman aged 18-29 years with acute or convalescent COVID-19.

The CDR3 coding sequence is TGTGCCAGCAGCGCCCGTGAGAGGGATGAAAAACTGTTTTTT. It encodes CASSARERDEKLFF. This chain links TRBV9 with TRBJ1-4, with unresolved D. CDR1 and CDR2 from the germline V gene are SGDLS and YYNGEE. The CDR3 has 14 residues. V was clipped by 3 bases and J by 6 bases, with 12 bases between them.